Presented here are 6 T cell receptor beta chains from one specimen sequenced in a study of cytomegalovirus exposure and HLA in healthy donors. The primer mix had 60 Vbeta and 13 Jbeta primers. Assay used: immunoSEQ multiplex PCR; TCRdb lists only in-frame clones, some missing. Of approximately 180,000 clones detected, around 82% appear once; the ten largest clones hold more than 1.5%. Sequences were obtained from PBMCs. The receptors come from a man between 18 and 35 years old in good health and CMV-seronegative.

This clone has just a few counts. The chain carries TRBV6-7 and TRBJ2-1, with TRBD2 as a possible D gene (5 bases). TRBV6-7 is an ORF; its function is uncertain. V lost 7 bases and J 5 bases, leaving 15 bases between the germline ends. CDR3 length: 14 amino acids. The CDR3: CASTPERADNEQFF. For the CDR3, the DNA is TGTGCCAGCACCCCGGAGAGGGCAGACAATGAGCAGTTCTTC.

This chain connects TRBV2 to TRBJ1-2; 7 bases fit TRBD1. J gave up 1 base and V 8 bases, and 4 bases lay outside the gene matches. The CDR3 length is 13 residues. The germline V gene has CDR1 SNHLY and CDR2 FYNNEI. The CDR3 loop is CASEGQLNYGYTF. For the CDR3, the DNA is TGTGCCAGCGAGGGACAGCTTAACTATGGCTACACCTTC.

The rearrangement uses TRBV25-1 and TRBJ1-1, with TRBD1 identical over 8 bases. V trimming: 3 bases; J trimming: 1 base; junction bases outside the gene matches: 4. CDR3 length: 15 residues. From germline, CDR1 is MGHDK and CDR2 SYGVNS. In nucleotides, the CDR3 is TGTGCCAGCAGTGATCACAGGGGGAGGAACACTGAAGCTTTCTTT. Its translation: CASSDHRGRNTEAFF.

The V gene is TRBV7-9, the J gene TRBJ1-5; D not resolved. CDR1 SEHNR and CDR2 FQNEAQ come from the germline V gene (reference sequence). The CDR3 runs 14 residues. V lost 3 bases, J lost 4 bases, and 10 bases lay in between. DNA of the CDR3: TGTGCCAGCAGCTTGATCGGTGTAAATCAGCCCCAGCATTTT. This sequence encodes CASSLIGVNQPQHF.

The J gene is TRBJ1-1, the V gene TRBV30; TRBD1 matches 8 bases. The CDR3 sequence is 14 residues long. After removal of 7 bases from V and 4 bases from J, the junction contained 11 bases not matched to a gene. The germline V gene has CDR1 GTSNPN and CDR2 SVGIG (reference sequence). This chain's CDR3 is CASWMDREGTEAFF. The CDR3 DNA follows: TGTGCCTCATGGATGGACAGGGAAGGCACTGAAGCTTTCTTT.

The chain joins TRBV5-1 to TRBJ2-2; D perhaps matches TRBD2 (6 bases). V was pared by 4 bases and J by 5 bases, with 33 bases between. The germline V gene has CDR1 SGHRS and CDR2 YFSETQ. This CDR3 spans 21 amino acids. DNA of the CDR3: TGCGCCAGCAGCCCCAGCGCTACGGCGGGATTGTTTCTAAAAGGGACCGGGGAGCTGTTTTTT. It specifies CASSPSATAGLFLKGTGELFF.